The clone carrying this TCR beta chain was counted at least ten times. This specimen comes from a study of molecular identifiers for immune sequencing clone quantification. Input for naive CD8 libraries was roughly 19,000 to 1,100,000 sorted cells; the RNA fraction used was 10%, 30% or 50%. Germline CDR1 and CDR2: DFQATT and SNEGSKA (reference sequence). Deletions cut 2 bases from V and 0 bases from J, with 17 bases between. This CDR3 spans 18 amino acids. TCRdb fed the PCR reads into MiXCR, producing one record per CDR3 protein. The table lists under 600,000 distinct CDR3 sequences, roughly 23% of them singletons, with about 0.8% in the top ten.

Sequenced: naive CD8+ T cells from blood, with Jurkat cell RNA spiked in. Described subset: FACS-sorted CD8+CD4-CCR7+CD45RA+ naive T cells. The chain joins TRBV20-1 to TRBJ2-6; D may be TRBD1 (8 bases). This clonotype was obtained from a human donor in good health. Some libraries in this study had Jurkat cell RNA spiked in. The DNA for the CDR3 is TGCAGTGCTAGATGCTTGACAGGGGACTACTCTGGGGCCAACGTCCTGACTTTC. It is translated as CSARCLTGDYSGANVLTF.